This TCR beta chain was obtained from a study of blood T cells in healthy people across ages. The study, taken as a whole, reports: A greater number of naive CD4+ cells and higher diversity distinguished long-lived donors from aged donors. Among T cells, TCR beta diversity per million cells dropped roughly linearly as age rose.

A second PCR, run for roughly 7 to 12 cycles, used a sample-barcoded 5' primer plus a J-beta primer mix. TCRdb used MiXCR to reprocess the 5' RACE reads, holding one entry per CDR3 protein. The repertoire holds fewer than 800,000 distinct CDR3 sequences, roughly 25% seen once, with 9.4% in the top ten. A word on this clonotype: Its antigen is undetermined.

Peripheral blood, roughly 9.3 milliliters per donor, was collected. The J segment lost 4 bases and the V segment lost 2 bases, leaving 3 bases of the junction unmatched. The CDR3 is made up of 13 amino acids. From germline, CDR1 is SQVTM and CDR2 ANQGSEA. This same sample was also taken into another study, of T cells of mothers and their children. That work contributes: Per child, roughly 3.1 million TCR beta CDR3 reads were obtained, against over 9 million per mother.

The chain uses TRBV29-1 and TRBJ1-1; the match to TRBD1 covers 8 bases. This TCR came from a boy younger than 18 in good health. Sample: blood. Written as DNA, the CDR3 is TGCAGCGTTGAATCTGGACAGGGCACTGAAGCTTTCTTT. Its translation is CSVESGQGTEAFF. The whole variable domain, filled in from reference TRBV29-1 and TRBJ1-1, reads SAVISQKPSRDICQRGTSLTIQCQVDSQVTMMFWYRQQPGQSLTLIATANQGSEATYESGFVIDKFPISRPNLTFSTLTVSNMSPEDSSIYLCSVESGQGTEAFFGQGTRLTVV.